The sequence of this T cell receptor (beta chain) was determined in a study of PD-L1 blockade in urothelial cancer. Whole-study context: From 2014, patients received atezolizumab, given as 1,200 mg intravenously every 3 weeks. Patients' prior chemotherapy regimens numbered 0 to 3.

V was clipped by 5 bases and J by 2 bases; unmatched bases: 1. The CDR3 loop spans 14 amino acids. Germline V gene lookup returns CDR1 SNHLY and CDR2 FYNNEI. Only in-frame clones appear in the TCRdb table, and some are missing; sequencing was by immunoSEQ multiplex PCR. This table has about 50,000 clones, around 83% appearing once. Time point meaning: pretreatment peripheral blood. Metastatic or locally advanced urothelial carcinoma was present in the patients. The origin of this receptor is a man aged 55-75 years with urothelial cancer. This sample comprised PBMCs, obtained around atezolizumab (anti-PD-L1) treatment. The chain carries TRBV2 and TRBJ1-3, with 9 bases identical to TRBD1. Here the CDR3 DNA reads TGTGCCAGCAGTTGGGACAGGGCTGGAAACACCATATATTTT. Translated, it gives CASSWDRAGNTIYF.